These 9 T cell receptor beta chains were sequenced from one sample in a study of CD4 T cells in relation to SARS-CoV-2 and coronaviruses. CD4+ T cells from unexposed donors were obtained before the COVID-19 pandemic (2011-2018). CD4+ T cells were isolated from the cells after around 10 days of culture. No antigen is known for these receptors. Assay used: immunoSEQ multiplex PCR; TCRdb lists only in-frame clones, some missing. This table holds tens of thousands of clones, roughly 73% found once. Sequencing was carried out using CD4+ T cells from PBMCs, cultured in vitro. These receptors all stem from a human donor in good health.

V gene TRBV29-1 combines with J gene TRBJ2-5; D is possibly TRBD2 (6 bases). Trimming left V 4 bases short and J 2 bases short, with 11 bases between. Germline loops: CDR1 SQVTM, CDR2 ANQGSEA. This CDR3 contains 13 residues. Here the CDR3 DNA reads TGCAGCGTTGGGCCGGGACTTCAAGAGACCCAGTACTTC. Translation: CSVGPGLQETQYF.

The chain carries TRBV29-1 and TRBJ1-5; 11 bases align to TRBD1. CDR3 length: 13 residues. The V gene's germline CDR1 is SQVTM and CDR2 ANQGSEA. J lost 6 bases, V lost 6 bases, and 4 bases had no gene match. This chain's CDR3 is CSVGTGGTQPQHF. The CDR3 nucleotides are TGCAGCGTCGGGACAGGGGGGACTCAGCCCCAGCATTTT.

The rearrangement links TRBV5-6 to TRBJ1-1, with D perhaps TRBD1 (6 bases). The CDR3 extends over 13 amino acids. CDR1 and CDR2 from the germline V gene are SGHDT and YYEEEE. With 4 bases removed from V and 8 bases from J, the gap between germline ends came to 15 bases. The CDR3 DNA reads TGTGCCAGCAGCGGAGACAGGTTCCCCGAAGCTTTCTTT. It specifies CASSGDRFPEAFF.

J is TRBJ1-6 and V is TRBV6-2 or TRBV6-3, with 11 bases identical to TRBD1. Germline CDR1 is MNHEY and CDR2 is SVGEGT. J gave up 6 bases and V 2 bases, and 3 bases lay outside the gene matches. This CDR3 has 16 residues. CDR3 protein: CASSYVGQGANSPLHF. The CDR3 DNA reads as TGTGCCAGCAGTTACGTCGGACAGGGGGCTAATTCACCCCTCCACTTT.

The chain carries TRBV25-1 and TRBJ1-4; tentatively, D is TRBD1 (5 bases). V was shortened by 5 bases and J by 7 bases, with 17 bases between the two germline ends. Looked up from germline, CDR1 is MGHDK and CDR2 is SYGVNS. The length of the CDR3 is 15 residues. The CDR3 nucleotides are TGTGCCAGCAGTCCCCATGGGGGAAGGGGTGAAAAACTGTTTTTT. Its protein product is CASSPHGGRGEKLFF.

This rearrangement joins TRBV11-2 to TRBJ1-1; D is ambiguous. The ends were cut back, 1 base at V and 11 bases at J, with 11 bases in the middle. This CDR3 is built from 12 residues. From germline, CDR1 is SGHAT and CDR2 FQNNGV. The DNA of the CDR3 is TGTGCCAGCAGCTTAGGAGGCCCAAGGGCTTTCTTT. Protein sequence: CASSLGGPRAFF.

There are a few counts of this clone. This chain's CDR3 is CASVPGAGTYNEQFF. CDR3 nucleotides: TGTGCCAGTGTCCCAGGTGCGGGGACTTACAATGAGCAGTTCTTC. V gene TRBV19 combines with J gene TRBJ2-1; weak D call: TRBD2 (6 bases). The length of the CDR3 is 15 residues. V shed 8 bases and J shed 4 bases, with 18 bases lying between them. Germline CDR1 is LNHDA and CDR2 is SQIVND (reference sequence).

The chain carries TRBV19 and TRBJ1-5, with a tentative D call TRBD1 (5 bases). V shed 4 bases and J shed 0 bases, with 19 bases lying between them. CDR3 length: 18 amino acids. The germline V gene has CDR1 LNHDA and CDR2 SQIVND (reference sequence). The CDR3 spells CASSTTRVGAGSNQPQHF. The DNA for the CDR3 is TGTGCCAGTAGTACGACCCGAGTTGGGGCCGGTAGCAATCAGCCCCAGCATTTT.

The CDR3 DNA reads TGTGCCAGCAGCTTAGACGCGGGGGGAGGCAGGGATACGCAGTATTTT. Amino acids: CASSLDAGGGRDTQYF. The genes are TRBV7-2 and TRBJ2-3; 8 bases match TRBD2. Germline V lookup: CDR1 SGHTA, CDR2 FQGNSA. The J segment lost 6 bases and the V segment lost 1 base, leaving 9 bases of the junction unmatched. The CDR3 length is 16 residues. The full variable domain, completed using reference TRBV7-2 and TRBJ2-3, is GAGVSQSPSNKVTEKGKDVELRCDPISGHTALYWYRQSLGQGLEFLIYFQGNSAPDKSGLPSDRFSAERTGGSVSTLTIQRTQQEDSAVYLCASSLDAGGGRDTQYFGPGTRLTVL.